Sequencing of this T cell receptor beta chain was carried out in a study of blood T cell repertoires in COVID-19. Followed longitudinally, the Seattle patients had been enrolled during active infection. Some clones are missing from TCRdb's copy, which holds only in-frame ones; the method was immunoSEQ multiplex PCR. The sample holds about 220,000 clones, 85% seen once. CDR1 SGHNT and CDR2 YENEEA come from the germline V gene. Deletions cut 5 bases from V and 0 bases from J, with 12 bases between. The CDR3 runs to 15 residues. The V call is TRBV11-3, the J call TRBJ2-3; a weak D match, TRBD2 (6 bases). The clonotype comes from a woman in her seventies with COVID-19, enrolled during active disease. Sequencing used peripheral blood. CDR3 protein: CASSKPGLSTDTQYF. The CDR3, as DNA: TGTGCCAGCAGCAAGCCGGGACTTAGCACAGATACGCAGTATTTT.